The source of this TCR beta chain is a study of T cell changes during pregnancy in multiple sclerosis. The CDR3 consists of 14 residues. V gave up 2 bases and J gave up 2 bases, with 8 bases separating them. Germline V CDR1 and CDR2: MNHEY, SVGAGI. Generated by immunoSEQ multiplex PCR, the TCRdb table keeps only in-frame clones and is missing some. The data show approximately 98,000 clones, with 92% seen just once and 2% to 3% held by the top ten. The material was peripheral blood, obtained after pregnancy. The chain is built from TRBV6-5 and TRBJ2-3; a possible D gene is TRBD2 (5 bases). This receptor was taken from a female donor in good health, enrolled as a control in a pregnancy study. CDR3 region: CASSYEAVTDTQYF. CDR3 coding DNA: TGTGCCAGCAGTTACGAAGCGGTCACAGATACGCAGTATTTT.